The rows below give T cell receptor beta chains drawn from one sample of a study of blood T cell repertoires in COVID-19. The assay was immunoSEQ multiplex PCR, and TCRdb's table has in-frame clones only and misses some. Of approximately 240,000 clones in the sample, more than 65% were seen once. Sequenced sample: peripheral blood. The receptors originated from a woman between 35 and 50 years old with active or convalescent COVID-19. The CDR3 runs from the conserved cysteine through the conserved F or W. The D gene is left open where the match is weak. Size values are once, few and many counts, or a class for expanded clones, and some rows have none.

clone_size | d_call | j_call | v_call | cdr3_length | cdr3_aa | cdr3_nt
NA | NA | TRBJ1-2 | TRBV12-5 | 16 | CASGLDGGTGVGGYTF | TGTGCTAGTGGTTTGGACGGGGGGACTGGGGTGGGGGGCTACACCTTC
NA | TRBD2 | TRBJ2-4 | TRBV7-2 | 16 | CASSFRTGLGGNIQYF | TGTGCCAGCAGCTTTCGAACGGGACTAGGGGGAAACATTCAGTACTTC
few | TRBD1 | TRBJ1-1 | TRBV3-1/TRBV3-2 | 15 | CASSHGTGGDTEAFF | TGTGCCAGCAGCCACGGTACAGGGGGTGATACTGAAGCTTTCTTT
NA | NA | TRBJ1-5 | TRBV12-5 | 17 | CASGYSGDRNSNQPQHF | TGTGCTAGTGGATACTCGGGTGACAGGAACAGCAATCAGCCCCAGCATTTT
few | NA | TRBJ1-5 | TRBV20-1 | 12 | CSASFKSGAQHF | TGCAGTGCTAGTTTTAAGTCGGGGGCCCAGCATTTT
NA | TRBD1 | TRBJ1-1 | TRBV9 | 13 | CASTQTGAAGAFF | TGTGCCAGCACACAGACAGGGGCTGCTGGAGCTTTCTTT
NA | TRBD2 | TRBJ2-3 | TRBV3-1/TRBV3-2 | 17 | CASSQDQAGGGRDTQYF | TGTGCCAGCAGCCAAGATCAAGCGGGGGGAGGTAGAGATACGCAGTATTTT
NA | NA | TRBJ1-5 | TRBV12-3/TRBV12-4 | 13 | CASRDVTGQPQHF | TGTGCCAGCAGGGACGTTACAGGACAGCCCCAGCATTTT
NA | NA | TRBJ1-6 | TRBV5-1 | 13 | CASAQVYNSPLHF | TGCGCCAGCGCGCAGGTTTATAATTCACCCCTCCACTTT
NA | NA | TRBJ1-4 | TRBV5-6 | 16 | CASSSVKKLAGEKLFF | TGTGCCAGCAGCTCCGTCAAGAAATTGGCAGGTGAAAAACTGTTTTTT
many | TRBD1 | TRBJ2-2 | TRBV10-3 | 14 | CAISDRGRIGELFF | TGTGCCATCAGTGACAGGGGGCGTATCGGGGAGCTGTTTTTT
NA | TRBD1 | TRBJ2-6 | TRBV6-2/TRBV6-3 | 18 | CASSPGQGLSSGANVLTF | TGTGCCAGCAGCCCTGGACAGGGATTGAGCTCTGGGGCCAACGTCCTGACTTTC
NA | NA | TRBJ2-2 | TRBV4-1 | 15 | CASSQGRGNTGELFF | TGCGCCAGCAGCCAAGGAAGGGGGAACACCGGGGAGCTGTTTTTT
few | NA | TRBJ1-2 | TRBV14 | 13 | CASSQGQSRGYTF | TGTGCCAGCAGCCAAGGACAGTCTAGGGGCTACACCTTC
NA | TRBD2 | TRBJ2-1 | TRBV5-1 | 17 | CASSRPQLAGPYNEQFF | TGCGCCAGCAGCCGACCTCAACTAGCGGGGCCCTACAATGAGCAGTTCTTC
NA | NA | TRBJ1-1 | TRBV9 | 12 | CASSASPTEAFF | TGTGCCAGCAGCGCGTCCCCGACTGAAGCTTTCTTT
NA | NA | TRBJ2-2 | TRBV5-1 | 13 | CASSLSGTGELFF | TGCGCCAGCAGCTTGTCGGGGACCGGGGAGCTGTTTTTT
once | NA | TRBJ1-1 | TRBV6-5 | 15 | CASLSFAGVNTEAFF | TGTGCCAGCCTTAGTTTTGCAGGGGTGAACACTGAAGCTTTCTTT
NA | TRBD2 | TRBJ2-5 | TRBV5-1 | 15 | CASSSGRDYQETQYF | TGCGCCAGCAGCTCTGGCCGGGACTATCAAGAGACCCAGTACTTC
NA | TRBD1 | TRBJ1-6 | TRBV28 | 19 | CASSFWPPGDRVRVSPLHF | TGTGCCAGCAGTTTTTGGCCACCAGGGGACAGGGTGCGGGTTTCACCCCTCCACTTT
NA | TRBD2 | TRBJ2-3 | TRBV30 | 15 | CAWSVGTSGTDTQYF | TGTGCCTGGAGTGTGGGTACTAGCGGCACAGATACGCAGTATTTT
NA | NA | TRBJ2-2 | TRBV5-1 | 14 | CASRQVTNTGELFF | TGCGCCAGCAGACAGGTTACTAACACCGGGGAGCTGTTTTTT
few | TRBD1 | TRBJ1-3 | TRBV7-2 | 15 | CASSLATQGMGTIYF | TGTGCCAGCAGCCTAGCTACACAGGGGATGGGTACCATATATTTT
NA | NA | TRBJ1-5 | TRBV30 | 13 | CAWSLGENQPQHF | TGTGCCTGGAGTCTAGGGGAAAATCAGCCCCAGCATTTT
NA | NA | TRBJ1-5 | TRBV12-5 | 16 | CASGLLRGGRDQPQHF | TGTGCTAGTGGTTTGCTGAGGGGGGGTAGGGATCAGCCCCAGCATTTT
NA | NA | TRBJ1-5 | TRBV5-5 | 12 | CASSPAHQPQHF | TGTGCCAGCAGCCCTGCGCATCAGCCCCAGCATTTT
many | TRBD1 | TRBJ2-7 | TRBV3-1/TRBV3-2 | 16 | CASSQAGTVAFYEQYF | TGTGCCAGCAGCCAAGCAGGGACAGTCGCCTTCTACGAGCAGTACTTC
NA | NA | TRBJ1-2 | TRBV19 | 16 | CASSMPGEVEIRGYTF | TGTGCCAGTAGTATGCCCGGTGAAGTCGAGATTCGTGGCTACACCTTC
few | NA | TRBJ2-3 | TRBV4-1 | 14 | CASSQLKGTDTQYF | TGCGCCAGCAGCCAACTTAAGGGGACAGATACGCAGTATTTT